This T cell receptor beta chain was identified in a study of blood T cell repertoires in COVID-19. Whole-study context: Specimens from acute and convalescent COVID-19 originated in the United States, Italy and Spain. PBMCs, B-cell-depleted T cells, or T cells were the source of the cDNA or gDNA that made up the material.

Original analysis: Estimation of nucleated cell counts was performed using reference gene primer amplification. TCRdb's table, derived via immunoSEQ multiplex PCR, lists solely in-frame clones and lacks some. Clone size and the V and J calls come from that table; the DNA yielded D and trimming. The table has about 200,000 clones, around 86% seen once. This clonotype was obtained from a man aged 50 or older with acute or convalescent COVID-19. Sequencing was carried out using peripheral blood.

CDR3 loop: CASSFGTLNTGELFF. The CDR3 DNA follows: TGCGCCAGCAGCTTCGGGACTTTGAACACCGGGGAGCTGTTTTTT. The genes are TRBV5-1 and TRBJ2-2, with D possibly matching TRBD2 (6 bases). The CDR3 covers 15 residues. Germline CDR1 SGHRS, CDR2 YFSETQ. The ends were cut back, 2 bases at V and 1 base at J, with 9 bases in the middle.